A selection of T cell receptor beta chains follows, all from one sample in a study of cytomegalovirus exposure and HLA in healthy donors. Sequencing used immunoSEQ multiplex PCR; TCRdb keeps in-frame clones, though not all of them. The repertoire includes some 200,000 clones, 10% to 15% of them detected once, and 7.8% sits in the top ten. Material for sequencing was PBMCs. These TCRs come from a man aged 50 to 59 in good health and CMV-seropositive. Both conserved end residues are part of each CDR3. Each record gives: J gene, D gene, V gene, clone size, CDR3 DNA, CDR3 protein. The D gene is left open where the match is weak. Clone size is not always given. Where it is, it says once, few, many or a class for expanded clones.

j_call: TRBJ1-1
d_call: NA
v_call: TRBV5-1
clone_size: few
cdr3_nt: TGCGCCAGCAGCCAGGCGACAGGATGGGCCACTGAAGCTTTCTTT
cdr3_aa: CASSQATGWATEAFF

j_call: TRBJ1-2
d_call: NA
v_call: TRBV7-9
clone_size: few
cdr3_nt: TGTGCCAGCAGCTCAGTGTCAGGGGCCAACTATGGCTACACCTTC
cdr3_aa: CASSSVSGANYGYTF

j_call: TRBJ2-1
d_call: NA
v_call: TRBV5-1
clone_size: NA
cdr3_nt: TGCGCCAGCAGCTTGGCCGGGACACCCTACAATGAGCAGTTCTTC
cdr3_aa: CASSLAGTPYNEQFF

j_call: TRBJ2-3
d_call: NA
v_call: TRBV7-3
clone_size: NA
cdr3_nt: TGTGCCAGCAGTTTAAAGACCTTTGGGGGGTTGGGCACAGATACGCAGTATTTT
cdr3_aa: CASSLKTFGGLGTDTQYF

j_call: TRBJ1-1
d_call: TRBD1
v_call: TRBV2
clone_size: few
cdr3_nt: TGTGCCAGCAGCCCCCTGTGGGACAGTTCGAACACTGAAGCTTTCTTT
cdr3_aa: CASSPLWDSSNTEAFF

j_call: TRBJ1-6
d_call: TRBD1
v_call: TRBV7-2
clone_size: NA
cdr3_nt: TGTGCCAGCAGTCAAGTTAGGGGGCCTTATTCACCCCTCCACTTT
cdr3_aa: CASSQVRGPYSPLHF

j_call: TRBJ2-1
d_call: TRBD2
v_call: TRBV11-3
clone_size: NA
cdr3_nt: TGTGCCAGCAGCCCTACTGTGGCGGGGGGGCACAATGAGCAGTTCTTC
cdr3_aa: CASSPTVAGGHNEQFF

j_call: TRBJ1-5
d_call: TRBD1
v_call: TRBV4-3
clone_size: NA
cdr3_nt: TGCGCCAGCAGCCAAGAGACAGGGGCGAACCAGCCCCAGCATTTT
cdr3_aa: CASSQETGANQPQHF

j_call: TRBJ2-3
d_call: NA
v_call: TRBV9
clone_size: NA
cdr3_nt: TGTGCCAGCAGCGTCGGATCCGGGTTGAACGCAGATACGCAGTATTTT
cdr3_aa: CASSVGSGLNADTQYF

j_call: TRBJ2-5
d_call: NA
v_call: TRBV7-9
clone_size: NA
cdr3_nt: TGTGCCAGCAGCTTAGTAGGGGGAGGGGAGACCCAGTACTTC
cdr3_aa: CASSLVGGGETQYF

j_call: TRBJ1-6
d_call: NA
v_call: TRBV5-5
clone_size: few
cdr3_nt: TGTTCTACCTCCGGGGAACCCCTCCACTTT
cdr3_aa: CSTSGEPLHF

j_call: TRBJ2-3
d_call: NA
v_call: TRBV25-1
clone_size: NA
cdr3_nt: TGTGCCAGCAGTGAGTCAGGGGATATCACAGATACGCAGTATTTT
cdr3_aa: CASSESGDITDTQYF

j_call: TRBJ2-1
d_call: NA
v_call: TRBV2
clone_size: few
cdr3_nt: TGTGCCAGCAGTCCTAACCCGACAAAGGATGAGCAGTTCTTC
cdr3_aa: CASSPNPTKDEQFF

j_call: TRBJ2-7
d_call: NA
v_call: TRBV25-1
clone_size: NA
cdr3_nt: TGTGCCACCGCGACATACGAGCAGTACTTC
cdr3_aa: CATATYEQYF

j_call: TRBJ1-2
d_call: NA
v_call: TRBV28
clone_size: few
cdr3_nt: TGTGCCACCCGAGAGGGGGACTATGGCTACACCTTC
cdr3_aa: CATREGDYGYTF

j_call: TRBJ1-2
d_call: NA
v_call: TRBV28
clone_size: NA
cdr3_nt: TGTGCCAGCAGTTTTACCGGGGTTGGCTATGGCTACACCTTC
cdr3_aa: CASSFTGVGYGYTF

j_call: TRBJ2-2
d_call: NA
v_call: TRBV5-6
clone_size: NA
cdr3_nt: TGTGCCAGCAGCTTGAGAGGGATCGGCGGGGAGCTGTTTTTT
cdr3_aa: CASSLRGIGGELFF

j_call: TRBJ2-1
d_call: TRBD2
v_call: TRBV4-3
clone_size: NA
cdr3_nt: TGCGCCAGCAGCCAAGATCTAGCGGGGGGAGGCTACAATGAGCAGTTCTTC
cdr3_aa: CASSQDLAGGGYNEQFF

j_call: TRBJ1-3
d_call: TRBD1
v_call: TRBV2
clone_size: few
cdr3_nt: TGTGCCAGCAGGGCTACAGGGGGCTCTGGAAACACCATATATTTT
cdr3_aa: CASRATGGSGNTIYF

j_call: TRBJ2-1
d_call: NA
v_call: TRBV7-9
clone_size: NA
cdr3_nt: TGTGCCAGCAGCCACTTCCCGAGCTGGAATGAGCAGTTCTTC
cdr3_aa: CASSHFPSWNEQFF

j_call: TRBJ2-5
d_call: NA
v_call: TRBV7-2
clone_size: NA
cdr3_nt: TGTGCCAGCAGCCCTTCGGTGTCGGAGACCCAGTACTTC
cdr3_aa: CASSPSVSETQYF

j_call: TRBJ1-6
d_call: NA
v_call: TRBV6-1
clone_size: few
cdr3_nt: TGTGCCAGCACGGGACTGTATAATTCACCCCTCCACTTT
cdr3_aa: CASTGLYNSPLHF

j_call: TRBJ2-7
d_call: TRBD1
v_call: TRBV4-2
clone_size: few
cdr3_nt: TGTGCCAGCAGCCTCCGGGACAGGGGAAACTACGAGCAGTACTTC
cdr3_aa: CASSLRDRGNYEQYF

j_call: TRBJ1-4
d_call: NA
v_call: TRBV4-3
clone_size: few
cdr3_nt: TGCGCCAGCAGCCAAGGGGGCCGGGCAGGCTCACACTCCGGGCTCAGAGAAAAACTGTTTTTT
cdr3_aa: CASSQGGRAGSHSGLREKLFF

j_call: TRBJ1-4
d_call: TRBD1
v_call: TRBV11-3
clone_size: few
cdr3_nt: TGTGCCAGCAGCCTCCGGGACAGAACTAATGAAAAACTGTTTTTT
cdr3_aa: CASSLRDRTNEKLFF

j_call: TRBJ2-6
d_call: NA
v_call: TRBV19
clone_size: few
cdr3_nt: TGTGCCAGTAGTCTCTATAAGGGGGCCAACGTCCTGACTTTC
cdr3_aa: CASSLYKGANVLTF

j_call: TRBJ1-2
d_call: NA
v_call: TRBV7-2
clone_size: few
cdr3_nt: TGTGCCAGCAGCTTATCCGGGACATTCTCTAACTATGGCTACACCTTC
cdr3_aa: CASSLSGTFSNYGYTF

j_call: TRBJ1-6
d_call: TRBD1
v_call: TRBV27
clone_size: NA
cdr3_nt: TGTGCCAGCAGTTCTATCCGGACAGGCTCCTATAATTCACCCCTCCACTTT
cdr3_aa: CASSSIRTGSYNSPLHF

j_call: TRBJ1-4
d_call: NA
v_call: TRBV29-1
clone_size: few
cdr3_nt: TGCAGCGTTGGGGGCGGCAGTGTAAATGAAAAACTGTTTTTT
cdr3_aa: CSVGGGSVNEKLFF

j_call: TRBJ1-5
d_call: NA
v_call: TRBV28
clone_size: few
cdr3_nt: TGCGCCAGCACTATGACTCAAGGAGGCAATCAGCCCCAGCATTTT
cdr3_aa: CASTMTQGGNQPQHF

j_call: TRBJ2-7
d_call: TRBD2
v_call: TRBV7-6
clone_size: NA
cdr3_nt: TGTGCCAGCAGCCGGGGACTAGCGGGGCACCCCTCCTACGAGCAGTACTTC
cdr3_aa: CASSRGLAGHPSYEQYF

j_call: TRBJ1-6
d_call: TRBD1
v_call: TRBV27
clone_size: NA
cdr3_nt: TGTGCCACCGGGACAGCCTATAATTCACCCCTCCACTTT
cdr3_aa: CATGTAYNSPLHF

j_call: TRBJ1-5
d_call: NA
v_call: TRBV9
clone_size: few
cdr3_nt: TGTGCCAGCAGCGTAGCGATAGATTATAGCAATCAGCCCCAGCATTTT
cdr3_aa: CASSVAIDYSNQPQHF

j_call: TRBJ1-1
d_call: TRBD1
v_call: TRBV18
clone_size: few
cdr3_nt: TGTGCCAGCTCACCAGGGACAGCTACTGAAGCTTTCTTT
cdr3_aa: CASSPGTATEAFF

j_call: TRBJ2-1
d_call: NA
v_call: TRBV27
clone_size: NA
cdr3_nt: TGTGCCAGCAGCCTAAAGGCCGGGGGTGAGCAGTTCTTC
cdr3_aa: CASSLKAGGEQFF

j_call: TRBJ2-1
d_call: NA
v_call: TRBV21-1
clone_size: NA
cdr3_nt: TGTGCCAGCAGCAATGCCCCGGATAACTATCTAACTCCTCACAATGAGCAGTTCTTC
cdr3_aa: CASSNAPDNYLTPHNEQFF

j_call: TRBJ2-3
d_call: TRBD1
v_call: TRBV7-9
clone_size: NA
cdr3_nt: TGTGCCAGCAGCTTCAGGGACAGGGGGCTGAATACGCAGTATTTT
cdr3_aa: CASSFRDRGLNTQYF

j_call: TRBJ1-6
d_call: NA
v_call: TRBV5-4
clone_size: few
cdr3_nt: TGTGCCAGCAGGTCCGGGGGAGGTAGTTCACCCCTCCACTTT
cdr3_aa: CASRSGGGSSPLHF

j_call: TRBJ2-1
d_call: NA
v_call: TRBV6-1
clone_size: NA
cdr3_nt: TGTGCCAGCAGTGACGTTCCCGGAGGTGAGCAGTTCTTC
cdr3_aa: CASSDVPGGEQFF

j_call: TRBJ2-5
d_call: NA
v_call: TRBV2
clone_size: few
cdr3_nt: TGTGCCAGCAGTTACAGGGTCGGCGAGACCCAGTACTTC
cdr3_aa: CASSYRVGETQYF

j_call: TRBJ2-5
d_call: TRBD2
v_call: TRBV15
clone_size: few
cdr3_nt: TGTGCCACCAGCGGGACTATCCAAGAGACCCAGTACTTC
cdr3_aa: CATSGTIQETQYF

j_call: TRBJ1-5
d_call: TRBD1
v_call: TRBV10-1
clone_size: NA
cdr3_nt: TGCGCCAGCAGTGGGACAGGAGATAGCAATCAGCCCCAGCATTTT
cdr3_aa: CASSGTGDSNQPQHF

j_call: TRBJ2-6
d_call: TRBD1
v_call: TRBV19
clone_size: few
cdr3_nt: TGTGCCAGTAGTATTCGGACAGGCAACTCTGGGGCCAACGTCCTGACTTTC
cdr3_aa: CASSIRTGNSGANVLTF

j_call: TRBJ2-3
d_call: NA
v_call: TRBV5-4
clone_size: few
cdr3_nt: TGTGCCAGCAGCTTGCTCAGCGCGGATACGCAGTATTTT
cdr3_aa: CASSLLSADTQYF

j_call: TRBJ1-5
d_call: NA
v_call: TRBV5-1
clone_size: few
cdr3_nt: TGCGCCAGCAGCTTGGACAGAAATCAGCCCCAGCATTTT
cdr3_aa: CASSLDRNQPQHF

j_call: TRBJ2-1
d_call: TRBD1
v_call: TRBV10-3
clone_size: NA
cdr3_nt: TGTGCCATCGCCGGCCAGGGGGCGAATGAGCAGTTCTTC
cdr3_aa: CAIAGQGANEQFF

j_call: TRBJ2-7
d_call: TRBD1
v_call: TRBV5-5
clone_size: NA
cdr3_nt: TGTGCCAGCAGCTTGCTCTGGGACAGGACAGCCTACGAGCAGTACTTC
cdr3_aa: CASSLLWDRTAYEQYF

j_call: TRBJ2-4
d_call: TRBD2
v_call: TRBV4-3
clone_size: NA
cdr3_nt: TGCGCCAGCAGCCTCGGACTAGCGGGGCTGGACATTCAGTACTTC
cdr3_aa: CASSLGLAGLDIQYF

j_call: TRBJ2-1
d_call: TRBD2
v_call: TRBV5-1
clone_size: few
cdr3_nt: TGCGCCAGCAGCTTAGCGGGGGGAGGCTACAATGAGCAGTTCTTC
cdr3_aa: CASSLAGGGYNEQFF

j_call: TRBJ1-1
d_call: NA
v_call: TRBV11-2
clone_size: NA
cdr3_nt: TGTGCCAGCAGCTTAGAGTACAGGAGAACTGAAGCTTTCTTT
cdr3_aa: CASSLEYRRTEAFF

j_call: TRBJ2-4
d_call: NA
v_call: TRBV27
clone_size: few
cdr3_nt: TGTGCCAGCGGCTTGTCTCCGTCCAAAAACATTCAGTACTTC
cdr3_aa: CASGLSPSKNIQYF

j_call: TRBJ2-2
d_call: TRBD1
v_call: TRBV30
clone_size: few
cdr3_nt: TGTGCCTGGAGTCGACAGGGGGCCGGGGAGCTGTTTTTT
cdr3_aa: CAWSRQGAGELFF

j_call: TRBJ1-2
d_call: NA
v_call: TRBV19
clone_size: NA
cdr3_nt: TGTGCCAGGCAACAGGCGCTCTATGGCTACACCTTC
cdr3_aa: CARQQALYGYTF